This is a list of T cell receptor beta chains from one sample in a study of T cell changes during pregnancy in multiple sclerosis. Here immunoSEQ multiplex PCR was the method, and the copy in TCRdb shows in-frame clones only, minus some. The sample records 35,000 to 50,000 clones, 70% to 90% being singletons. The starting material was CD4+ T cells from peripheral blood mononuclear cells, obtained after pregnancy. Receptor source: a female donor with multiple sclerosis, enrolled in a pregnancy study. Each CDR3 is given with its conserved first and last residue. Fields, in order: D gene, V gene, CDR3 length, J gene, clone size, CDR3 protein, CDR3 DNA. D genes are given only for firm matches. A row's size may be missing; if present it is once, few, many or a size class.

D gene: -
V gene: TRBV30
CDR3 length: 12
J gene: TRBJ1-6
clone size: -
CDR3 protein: CAWRRVESPLHF
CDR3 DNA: TGTGCCTGGAGGAGGGTAGAGTCACCCCTCCACTTT

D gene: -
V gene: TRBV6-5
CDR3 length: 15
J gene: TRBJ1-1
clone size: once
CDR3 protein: CASSNLGRGNTEAFF
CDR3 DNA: TGTGCCAGCAGTAACCTCGGTAGGGGCAACACTGAAGCTTTCTTT

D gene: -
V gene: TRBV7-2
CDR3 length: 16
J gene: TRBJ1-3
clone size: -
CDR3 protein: CASSLDRARVGNTIYF
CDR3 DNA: TGTGCCAGCAGCTTAGACCGGGCCAGGGTGGGAAACACCATATATTTT

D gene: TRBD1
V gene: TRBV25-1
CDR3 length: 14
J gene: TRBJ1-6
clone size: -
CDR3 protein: CASRRGQTNSPLHF
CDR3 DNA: TGTGCCAGCCGTAGGGGACAGACTAATTCACCCCTCCACTTT

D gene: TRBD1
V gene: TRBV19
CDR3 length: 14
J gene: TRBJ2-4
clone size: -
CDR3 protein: CASSRDRSPNIQYF
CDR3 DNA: TGTGCCAGTAGTAGGGACAGGTCCCCAAACATTCAGTACTTC

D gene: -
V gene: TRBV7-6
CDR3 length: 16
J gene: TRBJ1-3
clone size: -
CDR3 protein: CASSSSGGTSGNTIYF
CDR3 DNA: TGTGCCAGCAGCTCCAGCGGGGGCACCTCTGGAAACACCATATATTTT

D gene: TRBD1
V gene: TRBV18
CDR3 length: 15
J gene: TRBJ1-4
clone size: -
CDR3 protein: CASSPQGTANEKLFF
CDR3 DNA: TGTGCCAGCTCACCACAGGGGACAGCTAATGAAAAACTGTTTTTT

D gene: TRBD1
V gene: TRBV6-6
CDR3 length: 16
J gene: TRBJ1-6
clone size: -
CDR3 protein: CASRERQGENNSPLHF
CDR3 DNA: TGTGCCAGCAGGGAGAGACAGGGGGAGAATAATTCACCCCTCCACTTT

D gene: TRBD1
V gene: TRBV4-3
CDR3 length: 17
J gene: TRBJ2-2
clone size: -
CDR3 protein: CASSPEPGQDWGGELFF
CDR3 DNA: TGCGCCAGCAGCCCCGAACCGGGACAGGATTGGGGCGGGGAGCTGTTTTTT

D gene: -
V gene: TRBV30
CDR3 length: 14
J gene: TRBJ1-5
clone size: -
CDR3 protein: CAWSEGSGFQPQHF
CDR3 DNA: TGTGCCTGGAGTGAGGGCTCGGGGTTTCAGCCCCAGCATTTT

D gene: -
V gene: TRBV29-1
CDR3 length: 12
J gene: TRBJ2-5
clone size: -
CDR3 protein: CSVGRGPETQYF
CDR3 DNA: TGCAGCGTTGGAAGGGGTCCAGAGACCCAGTACTTC

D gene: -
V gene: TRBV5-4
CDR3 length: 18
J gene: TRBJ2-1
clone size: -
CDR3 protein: CASSSTVRAGASYNEQFF
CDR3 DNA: TGTGCCAGCAGCTCTACCGTTAGGGCGGGGGCCTCCTACAATGAGCAGTTCTTC

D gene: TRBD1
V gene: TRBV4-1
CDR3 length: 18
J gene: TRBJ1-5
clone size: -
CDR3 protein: CASSQGALGQGVNQPQHF
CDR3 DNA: TGCGCCAGCAGCCAAGGTGCTTTGGGACAGGGGGTTAATCAGCCCCAGCATTTT

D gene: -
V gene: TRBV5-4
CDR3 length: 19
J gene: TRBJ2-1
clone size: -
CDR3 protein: CASSSLVPKSSRFYNEQFF
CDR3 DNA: TGTGCCAGCAGCTCACTGGTCCCTAAAAGCTCGCGTTTCTACAATGAGCAGTTCTTC

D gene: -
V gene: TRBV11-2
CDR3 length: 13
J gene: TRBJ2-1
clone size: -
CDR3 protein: CASSLDRNNEQFF
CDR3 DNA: TGTGCCAGCAGCCTTGACAGAAACAATGAGCAGTTCTTC

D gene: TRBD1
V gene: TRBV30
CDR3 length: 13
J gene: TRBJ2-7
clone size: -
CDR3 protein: CAFSGDREYEQYF
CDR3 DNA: TGTGCCTTCAGTGGGGACAGGGAGTACGAGCAGTACTTC

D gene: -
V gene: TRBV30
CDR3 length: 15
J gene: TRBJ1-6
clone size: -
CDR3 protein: CAWSFGLSGNSPLHF
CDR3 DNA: TGTGCCTGGAGTTTCGGTCTTTCGGGTAATTCACCCCTCCACTTT

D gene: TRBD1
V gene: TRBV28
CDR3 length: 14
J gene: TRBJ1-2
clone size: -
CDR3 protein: CASTSGQGSNGYTF
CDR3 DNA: TGTGCCAGCACCTCCGGACAGGGAAGTAACGGCTACACCTTC

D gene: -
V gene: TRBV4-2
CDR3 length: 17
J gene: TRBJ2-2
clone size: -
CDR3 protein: CASSQDAGARAVGELFF
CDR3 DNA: TGTGCCAGCAGCCAAGATGCGGGGGCTCGTGCTGTCGGGGAGCTGTTTTTT

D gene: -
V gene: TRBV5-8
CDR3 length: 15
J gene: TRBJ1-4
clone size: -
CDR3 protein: CASSPRGAENEKLFF
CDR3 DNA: TGTGCCAGCAGTCCCCGGGGGGCAGAGAATGAAAAACTGTTTTTT

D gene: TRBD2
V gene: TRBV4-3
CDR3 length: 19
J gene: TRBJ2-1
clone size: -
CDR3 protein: CASSRAGTSGGRTYNEQFF
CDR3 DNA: TGCGCCAGCAGCCGAGCCGGGACTAGCGGGGGGAGAACCTACAATGAGCAGTTCTTC

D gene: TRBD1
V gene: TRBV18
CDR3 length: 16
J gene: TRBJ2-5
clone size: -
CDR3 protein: CASSRTGATAVGSQYF
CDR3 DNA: TGTGCCAGCTCACGGACAGGGGCGACGGCGGTGGGGAGTCAGTACTTC

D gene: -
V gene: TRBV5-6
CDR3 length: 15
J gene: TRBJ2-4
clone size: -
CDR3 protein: CASSREEGAKNIQYF
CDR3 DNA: TGTGCCAGCAGCAGAGAGGAGGGGGCCAAAAACATTCAGTACTTC

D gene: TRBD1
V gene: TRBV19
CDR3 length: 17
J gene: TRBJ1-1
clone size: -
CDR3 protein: CASSKGQGVVRNTEAFF
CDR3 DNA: TGTGCCAGTAGTAAAGGACAGGGGGTAGTTCGGAACACTGAAGCTTTCTTT

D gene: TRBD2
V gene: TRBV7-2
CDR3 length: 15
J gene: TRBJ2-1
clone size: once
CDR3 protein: CASSLAGTSGHEQFF
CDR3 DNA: TGTGCCAGCAGCTTAGCGGGGACTAGCGGCCATGAGCAGTTCTTC

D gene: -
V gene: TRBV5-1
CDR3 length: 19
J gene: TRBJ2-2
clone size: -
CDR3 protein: CASSSGGPVFRDNTGELFF
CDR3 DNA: TGCGCCAGCAGCTCCGGGGGGCCCGTCTTCCGTGATAACACCGGGGAGCTGTTTTTT

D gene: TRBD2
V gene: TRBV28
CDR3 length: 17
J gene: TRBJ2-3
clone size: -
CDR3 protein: CASTPGSAGGHDGTQYF
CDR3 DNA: TGTGCCAGCACCCCTGGGTCCGCGGGGGGGCATGATGGTACGCAGTATTTT

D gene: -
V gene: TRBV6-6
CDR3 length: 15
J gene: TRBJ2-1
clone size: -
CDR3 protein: CASSQGPGTYNEQFF
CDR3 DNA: TGTGCCAGCAGTCAGGGGCCCGGCACCTACAATGAGCAGTTCTTC

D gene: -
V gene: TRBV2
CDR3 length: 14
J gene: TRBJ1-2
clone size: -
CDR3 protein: CASTWGGALHGYTF
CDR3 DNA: TGTGCCAGCACCTGGGGGGGGGCGCTTCATGGCTACACCTTC

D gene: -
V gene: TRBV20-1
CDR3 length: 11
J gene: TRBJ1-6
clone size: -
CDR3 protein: CSATGNSPLHF
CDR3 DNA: TGCAGTGCTACGGGGAATTCACCCCTCCACTTT

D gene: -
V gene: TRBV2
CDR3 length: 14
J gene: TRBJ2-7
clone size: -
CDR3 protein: CASSENRGGNEQYF
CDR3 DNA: TGTGCCAGCAGTGAGAACAGGGGGGGGAACGAGCAGTACTTC

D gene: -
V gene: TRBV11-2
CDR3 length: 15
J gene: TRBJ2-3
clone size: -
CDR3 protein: CASSFTGVATDTQYF
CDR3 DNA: TGTGCCAGCAGCTTTACGGGGGTAGCCACAGATACGCAGTATTTT

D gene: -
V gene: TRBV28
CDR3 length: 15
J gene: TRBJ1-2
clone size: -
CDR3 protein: CASRLGAARNYGYTF
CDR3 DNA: TGTGCCAGCAGGCTTGGGGCAGCAAGAAACTATGGCTACACCTTC

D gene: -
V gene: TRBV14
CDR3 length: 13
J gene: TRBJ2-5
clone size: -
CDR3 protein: CASSQDDIRTQYF
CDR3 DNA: TGTGCCAGCAGCCAAGATGACATCCGGACCCAGTACTTC

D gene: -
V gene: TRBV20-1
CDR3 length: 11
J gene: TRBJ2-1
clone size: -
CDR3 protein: CSARDSAKQFF
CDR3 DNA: TGCAGTGCTAGAGATTCCGCTAAGCAGTTCTTC

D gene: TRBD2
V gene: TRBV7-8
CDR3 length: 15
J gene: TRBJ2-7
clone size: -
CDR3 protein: CASSLVIAGDYEQYF
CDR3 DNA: TGTGCCAGCAGCTTAGTTATAGCGGGGGATTACGAGCAGTACTTC

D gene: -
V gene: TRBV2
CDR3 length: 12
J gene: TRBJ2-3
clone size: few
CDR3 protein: CASSVGSDTQYF
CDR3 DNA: TGTGCCAGCAGTGTGGGCTCAGATACGCAGTATTTT

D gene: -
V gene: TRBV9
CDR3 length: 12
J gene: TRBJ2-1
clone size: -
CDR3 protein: CASSVSLSEQFF
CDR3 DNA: TGTGCCAGCAGCGTATCGTTGAGCGAGCAGTTCTTC

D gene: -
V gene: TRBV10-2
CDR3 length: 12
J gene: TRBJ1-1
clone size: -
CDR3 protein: CASSGDSPGAFF
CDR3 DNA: TGCGCCAGCAGTGGGGACTCCCCGGGGGCTTTCTTT

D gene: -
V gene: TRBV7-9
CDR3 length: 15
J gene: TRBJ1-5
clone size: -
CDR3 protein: CASSLGSGVDQPQHF
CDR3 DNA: TGTGCCAGCAGCTTAGGTTCAGGGGTTGATCAGCCCCAGCATTTT